Below are 4 T cell receptor beta chains sequenced from a single sample in a study of blood T cell repertoires in COVID-19. Data came from immunoSEQ multiplex PCR; TCRdb stores just in-frame clones and leaves some out. Found here are approximately 350,000 clones, around 82% of them singletons; the top ten hold around 3%. What was sequenced was peripheral blood. The receptors originated from a man between 25 and 39 years old with active or convalescent COVID-19.

This chain joins TRBV7-9 and TRBJ1-6; 7 bases line up with TRBD1. The CDR3 is 14 residues long. Germline loops: CDR1 SEHNR, CDR2 FQNEAQ (reference sequence). V trimming: 4 bases; J trimming: 11 bases; junction bases outside the gene matches: 8. The CDR3 region is CASSSDRDMTPLHF. CDR3 in DNA: TGTGCCAGCAGCTCTGACAGGGATATGACACCCCTCCACTTT.

The V and J genes are TRBV14 and TRBJ2-5; unclear D gene. This CDR3 has 13 amino acids. From germline, CDR1 is SGHDN and CDR2 FVKESK. The V end lost 4 bases, the J end lost 1 base, and 7 bases lay between the germline ends. For the CDR3, the DNA is TGTGCCAGCAGCCGCGAGGCCCAAGAGACCCAGTACTTC. It codes for CASSREAQETQYF.

The chain is built from TRBV2 and TRBJ2-7; 7 bases fit TRBD1. The CDR3 is made up of 13 amino acids. Germline assignment: CDR1 SNHLY and CDR2 FYNNEI. With 6 bases clipped from V and 5 bases from J, the junction kept 7 bases outside the gene matches. In DNA form, the CDR3 reads TGTGCCAGCAGCTCGACAGGGTGGCACGAGCAGTACTTC. This sequence encodes CASSSTGWHEQYF.

The chain carries TRBV4-3 and TRBJ2-6; 11 nucleotides line up with TRBD1. The junction had 11 bases not matched to a gene; V was cut back by 3 bases and J by 1 base. Germline V gives CDR1 LGHNA, CDR2 YSLEER. This CDR3 is 20 amino acids long. The CDR3 coding sequence is TGCGCCAGCAGCCAGGCGTTCGCCGGGACAGGGGGATCTGGGGCCAACGTCCTGACTTTC. It is translated as CASSQAFAGTGGSGANVLTF.